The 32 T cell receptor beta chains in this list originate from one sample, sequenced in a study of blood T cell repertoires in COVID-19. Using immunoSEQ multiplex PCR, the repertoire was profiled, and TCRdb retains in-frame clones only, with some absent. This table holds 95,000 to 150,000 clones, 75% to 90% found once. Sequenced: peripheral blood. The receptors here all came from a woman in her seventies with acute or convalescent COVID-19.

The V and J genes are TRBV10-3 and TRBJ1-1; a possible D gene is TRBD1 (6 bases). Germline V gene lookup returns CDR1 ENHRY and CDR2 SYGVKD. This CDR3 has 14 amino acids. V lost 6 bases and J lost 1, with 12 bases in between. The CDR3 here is CAISLQGKNTEAFF. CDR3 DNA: TGTGCCATCAGCCTACAGGGAAAGAACACTGAAGCTTTCTTT.

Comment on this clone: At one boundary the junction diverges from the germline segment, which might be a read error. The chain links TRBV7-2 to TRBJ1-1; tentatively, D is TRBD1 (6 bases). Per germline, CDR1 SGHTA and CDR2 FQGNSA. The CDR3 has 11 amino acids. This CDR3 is CASSVYREVFF. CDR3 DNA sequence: TGTGCCAGCAGCGTTTACAGGGAAGTTTTCTTT. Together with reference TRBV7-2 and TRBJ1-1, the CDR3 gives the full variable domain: GAGVSQSPSNKVTEKGKDVELRCDPISGHTALYWYRQSLGQGLEFLIYFQGNSAPDKSGLPSDRFSAERTGGSVSTLTIQRTQQEDSAVYLCASSVYREVFFGQGTRLTVV.

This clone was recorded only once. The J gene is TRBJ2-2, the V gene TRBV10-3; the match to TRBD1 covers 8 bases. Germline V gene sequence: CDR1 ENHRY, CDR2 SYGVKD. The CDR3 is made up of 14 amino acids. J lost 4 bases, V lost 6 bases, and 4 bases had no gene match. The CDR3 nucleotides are TGTGCCATCAGGCGACAGGGGCCCACCGGGGAGCTGTTTTTT. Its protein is CAIRRQGPTGELFF.

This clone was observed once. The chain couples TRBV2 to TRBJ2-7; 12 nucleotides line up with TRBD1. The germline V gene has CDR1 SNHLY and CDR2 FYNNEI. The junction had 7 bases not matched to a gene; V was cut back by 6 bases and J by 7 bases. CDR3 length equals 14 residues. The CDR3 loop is CASRLGQGAGEQYF. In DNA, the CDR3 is TGTGCCAGCAGACTGGGACAGGGGGCGGGAGAGCAGTACTTC.

CDR3 loop: CASSQGSGNTIYF. The DNA of the CDR3 is TGTGCCAGCAGCCAGGGTTCTGGAAACACCATATATTTT. The chain recombines TRBV6-5 with TRBJ1-3; D may be TRBD1 (5 bases). V lost 6 bases to trimming and J lost 1 base, with 7 bases between them. This CDR3 is built from 13 residues. Germline V gene data show CDR1 as MNHEY and CDR2 as SVGAGI.

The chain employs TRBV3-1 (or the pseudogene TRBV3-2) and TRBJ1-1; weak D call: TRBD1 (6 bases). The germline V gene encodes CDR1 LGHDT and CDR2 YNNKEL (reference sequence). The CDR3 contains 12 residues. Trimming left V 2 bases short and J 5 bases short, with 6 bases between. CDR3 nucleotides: TGTGCCAGCAGCCAAACAGGGACTGAAGCTTTCTTT. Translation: CASSQTGTEAFF.

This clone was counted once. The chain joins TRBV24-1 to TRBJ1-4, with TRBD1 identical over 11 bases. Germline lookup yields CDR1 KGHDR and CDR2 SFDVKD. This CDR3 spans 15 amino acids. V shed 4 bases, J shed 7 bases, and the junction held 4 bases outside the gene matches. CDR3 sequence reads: CATSDTGTGGEKLFF. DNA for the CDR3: TGTGCCACCAGTGACACCGGGACAGGGGGTGAAAAACTGTTTTTT.

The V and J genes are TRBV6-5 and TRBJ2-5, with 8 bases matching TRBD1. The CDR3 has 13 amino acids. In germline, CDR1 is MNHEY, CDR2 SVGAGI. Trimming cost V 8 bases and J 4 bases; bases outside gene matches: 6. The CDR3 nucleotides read TGTGCCAGCGAAGCAGGGGGCGGAGAGACCCAGTACTTC. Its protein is CASEAGGGETQYF.

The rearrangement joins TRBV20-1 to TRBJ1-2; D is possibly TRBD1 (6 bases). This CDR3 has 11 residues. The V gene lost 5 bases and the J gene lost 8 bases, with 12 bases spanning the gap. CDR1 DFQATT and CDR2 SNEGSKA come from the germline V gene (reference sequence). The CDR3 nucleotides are TGCAGTGCTTCAGGGGTCGGCGGCTACACCTTC. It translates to CSASGVGGYTF.

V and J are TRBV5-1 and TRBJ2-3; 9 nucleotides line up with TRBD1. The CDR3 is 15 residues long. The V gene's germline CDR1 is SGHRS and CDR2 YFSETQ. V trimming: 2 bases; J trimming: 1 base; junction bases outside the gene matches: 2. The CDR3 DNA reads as TGCGCCAGCAGCTTCCGGGACAGGGGCACAGATACGCAGTATTTT. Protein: CASSFRDRGTDTQYF.

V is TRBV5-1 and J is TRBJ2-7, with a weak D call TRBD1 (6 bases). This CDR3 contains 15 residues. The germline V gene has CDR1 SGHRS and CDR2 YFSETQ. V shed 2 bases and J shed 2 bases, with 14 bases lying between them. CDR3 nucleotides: TGCGCCAGCAGCTTAGTCGTACAGGGAACCTACGAGCAGTACTTC. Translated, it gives CASSLVVQGTYEQYF.

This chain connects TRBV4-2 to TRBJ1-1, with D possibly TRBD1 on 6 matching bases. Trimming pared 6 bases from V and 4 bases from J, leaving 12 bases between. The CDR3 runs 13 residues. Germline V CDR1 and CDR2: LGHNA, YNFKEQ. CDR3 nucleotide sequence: TGTGCCAGCAGTGGGCGAGGGGGCACTGAAGCTTTCTTT. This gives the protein CASSGRGGTEAFF.

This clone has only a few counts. CDR3 in amino acids: CASSSTDSENTEAFF. In DNA, the CDR3 is TGTGCCAGCTCATCGACGGACAGCGAGAACACTGAAGCTTTCTTT. The chain employs TRBV18 and TRBJ1-1, with D perhaps matching TRBD1 (6 bases). The CDR3 runs 15 residues. Between the trimmed V and J ends, which lost 5 bases and 1 base, there was a span of 14 bases. The V gene's germline CDR1 is KGHSH and CDR2 LQKENI.

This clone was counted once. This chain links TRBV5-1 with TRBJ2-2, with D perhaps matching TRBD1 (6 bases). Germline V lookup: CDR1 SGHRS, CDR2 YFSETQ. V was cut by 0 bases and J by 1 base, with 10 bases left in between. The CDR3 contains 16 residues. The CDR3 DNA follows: TGCGCCAGCAGCTTGGAGTGGGGGCTGAACACCGGGGAGCTGTTTTTT. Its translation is CASSLEWGLNTGELFF.

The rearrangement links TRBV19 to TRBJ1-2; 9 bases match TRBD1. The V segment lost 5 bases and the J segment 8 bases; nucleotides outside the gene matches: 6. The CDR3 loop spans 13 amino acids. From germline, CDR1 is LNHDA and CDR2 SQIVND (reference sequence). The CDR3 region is CASSLGQGSGYTF. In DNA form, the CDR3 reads TGTGCCAGTAGTCTGGGACAGGGTTCAGGCTACACCTTC. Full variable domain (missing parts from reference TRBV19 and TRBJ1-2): DGGITQSPKYLFRKEGQNVTLSCEQNLNHDAMYWYRQDPGQGLRLIYYSQIVNDFQKGDIAEGYSVSREKKESFPLTVTSAQKNPTAFYLCASSLGQGSGYTFGSGTRLTVV.

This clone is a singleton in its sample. CDR3 in DNA: TGTGCCAGCCGATATTCCCCCCGCGGGTTTGGCTACACCTTC. Translation gives CASRYSPRGFGYTF. V and J are TRBV28 and TRBJ1-2; unclear D gene. V dropped 8 bases and J dropped 7 bases, with 20 bases sitting between them. Germline-derived CDR1 and CDR2 are MDHEN and SYDVKM. The CDR3 loop spans 14 amino acids.

The CDR3 spells CASRGDRTSNSPLHF. For the CDR3, the DNA is TGTGCCAGCAGGGGGGACAGAACAAGTAATTCACCCCTCCACTTT. The J gene is TRBJ1-6, the V gene TRBV6-5; 7 bases map to TRBD1. The J segment lost 6 bases and the V segment lost 6 bases, leaving 8 bases of the junction unmatched. The CDR3 runs 15 residues. The germline V gene encodes CDR1 MNHEY and CDR2 SVGAGI.

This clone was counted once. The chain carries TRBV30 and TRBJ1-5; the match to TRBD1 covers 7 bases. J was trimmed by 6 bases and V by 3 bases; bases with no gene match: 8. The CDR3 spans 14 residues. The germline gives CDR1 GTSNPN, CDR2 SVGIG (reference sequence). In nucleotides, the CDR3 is TGTGCCTGGAGCGCCACAGGGGCGAGTCAGCCCCAGCATTTT. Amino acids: CAWSATGASQPQHF.

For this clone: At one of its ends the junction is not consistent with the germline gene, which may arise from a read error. The CDR3 is CSALDGLRGIF. Here the CDR3 DNA reads TGCAGTGCTTTGGACGGACTCCGCGGGATTTTT. The genes are TRBV20-1 and TRBJ1-4; D is uncertain. The CDR3 has 11 amino acids. Germline-derived CDR1 and CDR2 are DFQATT and SNEGSKA (reference sequence).

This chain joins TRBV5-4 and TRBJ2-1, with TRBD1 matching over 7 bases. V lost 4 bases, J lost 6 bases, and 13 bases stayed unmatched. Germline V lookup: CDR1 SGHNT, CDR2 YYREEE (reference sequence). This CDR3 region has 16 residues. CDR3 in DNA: TGTGCCAGCAGCGGCAAGGGGGCAGGGGTAAGCAATGAGCAGTTCTTC. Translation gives CASSGKGAGVSNEQFF.

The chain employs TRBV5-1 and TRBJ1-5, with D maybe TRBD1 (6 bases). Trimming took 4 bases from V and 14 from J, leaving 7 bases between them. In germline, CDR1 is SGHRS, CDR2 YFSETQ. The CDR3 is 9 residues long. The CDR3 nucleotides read TGCGCCAGCAGCGGGGGCAAGCATTTT. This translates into CASSGGKHF.

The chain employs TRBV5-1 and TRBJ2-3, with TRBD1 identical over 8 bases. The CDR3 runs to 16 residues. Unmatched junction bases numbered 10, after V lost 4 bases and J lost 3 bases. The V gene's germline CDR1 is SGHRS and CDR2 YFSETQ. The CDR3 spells CASSTGQGGSTDTQYF. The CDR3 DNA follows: TGCGCCAGCAGCACTGGACAGGGTGGTTCGACAGATACGCAGTATTTT. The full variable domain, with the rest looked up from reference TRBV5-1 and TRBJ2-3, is KAGVTQTPRYLIKTRGQQVTLSCSPISGHRSVSWYQQTPGQGLQFLFEYFSETQRNKGNFPGRFSGRQFSNSRSEMNVSTLELGDSALYLCASSTGQGGSTDTQYFGPGTRLTVL.

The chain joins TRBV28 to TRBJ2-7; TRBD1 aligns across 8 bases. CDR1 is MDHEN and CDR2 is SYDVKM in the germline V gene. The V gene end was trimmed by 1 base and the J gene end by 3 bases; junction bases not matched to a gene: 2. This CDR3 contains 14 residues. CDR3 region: CASSLSGGNYEQYF. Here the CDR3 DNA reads TGTGCCAGCAGTTTATCAGGGGGCAACTACGAGCAGTACTTC.

The CDR3 loop reads CASSSPRGSNEKLFF. DNA for the CDR3: TGTGCCAGTAGTAGCCCGCGGGGGAGTAATGAAAAACTGTTTTTT. This chain joins TRBV19 and TRBJ1-4; possibly TRBD1 for D (5 bases). Germline CDR1 reads LNHDA; CDR2 reads SQIVND (reference sequence). Trimming removed 4 bases from V and 4 bases from J, with 13 bases in between. This CDR3 has 15 amino acids.

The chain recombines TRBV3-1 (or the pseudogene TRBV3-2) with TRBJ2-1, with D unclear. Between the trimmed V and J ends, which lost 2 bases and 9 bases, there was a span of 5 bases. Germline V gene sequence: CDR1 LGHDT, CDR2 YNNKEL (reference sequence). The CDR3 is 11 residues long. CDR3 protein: CASSQLAEQFF. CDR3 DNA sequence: TGTGCCAGCAGCCAATTGGCTGAGCAGTTCTTC.

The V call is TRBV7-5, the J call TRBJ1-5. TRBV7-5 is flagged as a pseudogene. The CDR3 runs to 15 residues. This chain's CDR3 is CVRSFSPSSNQPQHF. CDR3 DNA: TGTGTCAGAAGCTTCTCTCCGAGCAGCAATCAGCCCCAGCATTTT.

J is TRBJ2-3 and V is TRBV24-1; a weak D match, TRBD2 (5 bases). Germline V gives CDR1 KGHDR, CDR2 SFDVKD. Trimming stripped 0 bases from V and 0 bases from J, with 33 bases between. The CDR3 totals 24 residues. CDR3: CATSDLMSADRGILAKVSTDTQYF. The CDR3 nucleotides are TGTGCCACCAGTGATTTGATGTCGGCGGACCGGGGAATTTTGGCGAAGGTTAGCACAGATACGCAGTATTTT.

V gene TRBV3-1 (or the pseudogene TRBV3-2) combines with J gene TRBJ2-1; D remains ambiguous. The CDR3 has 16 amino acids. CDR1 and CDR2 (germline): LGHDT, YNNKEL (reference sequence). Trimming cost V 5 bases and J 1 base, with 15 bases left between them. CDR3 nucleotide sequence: TGTGCCAGCAGCTCCCGTTCCGGCGGATCCTACAATGAGCAGTTCTTC. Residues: CASSSRSGGSYNEQFF.

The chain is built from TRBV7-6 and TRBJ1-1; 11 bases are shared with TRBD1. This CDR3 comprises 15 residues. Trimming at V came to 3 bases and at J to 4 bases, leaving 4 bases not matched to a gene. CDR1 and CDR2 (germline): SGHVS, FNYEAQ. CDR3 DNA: TGTGCCAGCAGCTTGACGGGACAGGGGGGCACTGAAGCTTTCTTT. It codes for CASSLTGQGGTEAFF.

The CDR3 loop reads CASSQWSGDTDTQYF. DNA of the CDR3: TGTGCCAGCAGCCAATGGAGCGGGGACACAGATACGCAGTATTTT. The V call is TRBV3-1 (or the pseudogene TRBV3-2), the J call TRBJ2-3; 7 bases line up with TRBD2. V gave up 2 bases and J gave up 2 bases; unmatched junction bases: 4. This CDR3 has 15 residues. Germline assignment: CDR1 LGHDT and CDR2 YNNKEL (reference sequence).

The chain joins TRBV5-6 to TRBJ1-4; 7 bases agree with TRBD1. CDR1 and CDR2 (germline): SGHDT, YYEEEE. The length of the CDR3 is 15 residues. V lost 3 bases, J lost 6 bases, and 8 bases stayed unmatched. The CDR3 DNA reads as TGTGCCAGCAGCTACCGACAGGGCTGGGATGAAAAACTGTTTTTT. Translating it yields CASSYRQGWDEKLFF.

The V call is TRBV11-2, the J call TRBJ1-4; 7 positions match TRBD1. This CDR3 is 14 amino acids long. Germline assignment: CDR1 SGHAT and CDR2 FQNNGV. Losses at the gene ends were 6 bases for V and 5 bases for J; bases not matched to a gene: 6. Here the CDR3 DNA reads TGTGCCAGCAGGATGACAGGGACAAATGAAAAACTGTTTTTT. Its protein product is CASRMTGTNEKLFF.